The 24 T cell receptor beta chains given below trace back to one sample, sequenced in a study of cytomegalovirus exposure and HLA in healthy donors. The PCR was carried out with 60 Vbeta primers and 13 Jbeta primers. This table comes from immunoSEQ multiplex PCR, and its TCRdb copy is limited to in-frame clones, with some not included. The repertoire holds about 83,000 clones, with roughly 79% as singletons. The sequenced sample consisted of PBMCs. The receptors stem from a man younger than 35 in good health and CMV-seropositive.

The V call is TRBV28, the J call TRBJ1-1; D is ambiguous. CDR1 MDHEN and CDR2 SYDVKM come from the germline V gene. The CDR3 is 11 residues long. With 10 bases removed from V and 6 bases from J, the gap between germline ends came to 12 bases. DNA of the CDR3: TGTGCCACCCGAGGGTTCGCTGAAGCTTTCTTT. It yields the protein CATRGFAEAFF.

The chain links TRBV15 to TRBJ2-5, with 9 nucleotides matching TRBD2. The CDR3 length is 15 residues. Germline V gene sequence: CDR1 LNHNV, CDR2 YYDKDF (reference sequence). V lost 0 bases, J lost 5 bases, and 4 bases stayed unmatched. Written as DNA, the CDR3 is TGTGCCACCAGCAGAGATAGCGGGAGTTTGGAGACCCAGTACTTC. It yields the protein CATSRDSGSLETQYF.

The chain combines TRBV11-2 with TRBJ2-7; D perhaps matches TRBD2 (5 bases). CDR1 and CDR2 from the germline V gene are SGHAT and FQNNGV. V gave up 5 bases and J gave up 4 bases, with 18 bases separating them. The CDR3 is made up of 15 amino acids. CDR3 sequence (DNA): TGTGCCAGCAGCCCCCGGACGGGGAGCCGATACGAGCAGTACTTC. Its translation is CASSPRTGSRYEQYF.

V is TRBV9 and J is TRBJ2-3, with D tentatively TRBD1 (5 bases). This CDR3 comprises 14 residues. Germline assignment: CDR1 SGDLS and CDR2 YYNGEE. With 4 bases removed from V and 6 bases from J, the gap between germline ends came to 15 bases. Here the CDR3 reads CASSPRQLGDTQYF. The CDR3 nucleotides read TGTGCCAGCAGCCCTAGACAGCTTGGGGATACGCAGTATTTT.

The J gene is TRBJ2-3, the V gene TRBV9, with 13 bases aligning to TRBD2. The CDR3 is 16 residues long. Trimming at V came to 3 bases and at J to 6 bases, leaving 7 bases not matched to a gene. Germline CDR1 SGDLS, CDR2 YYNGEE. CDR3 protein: CASSAALAGGRDTQYF. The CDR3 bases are TGTGCCAGCAGCGCCGCACTAGCGGGAGGGCGGGATACGCAGTATTTT.

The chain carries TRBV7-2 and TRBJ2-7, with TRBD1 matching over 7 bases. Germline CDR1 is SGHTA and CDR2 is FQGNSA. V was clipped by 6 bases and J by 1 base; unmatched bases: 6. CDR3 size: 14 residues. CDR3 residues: CASSLRQGSYEQYF. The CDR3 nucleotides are TGTGCCAGCAGTTTACGACAGGGATCCTACGAGCAGTACTTC.

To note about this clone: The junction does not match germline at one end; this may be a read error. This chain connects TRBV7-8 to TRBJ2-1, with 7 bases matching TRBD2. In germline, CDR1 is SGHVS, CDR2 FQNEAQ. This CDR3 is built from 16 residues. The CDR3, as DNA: TGTGCCAGCACCTTAATAGGCGGGGGTTCCTACAATGAGCAGTTCTTC. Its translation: CASTLIGGGSYNEQFF. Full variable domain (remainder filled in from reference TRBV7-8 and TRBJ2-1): GAGVSQSPRYKVAKRGQDVALRCDPISGHVSLFWYQQALGQGPEFLTYFQNEAQLDKSGLPSDRFFAERPEGSVSTLKIQRTQQEDSAVYLCASTLIGGGSYNEQFFGPGTRLTVL.

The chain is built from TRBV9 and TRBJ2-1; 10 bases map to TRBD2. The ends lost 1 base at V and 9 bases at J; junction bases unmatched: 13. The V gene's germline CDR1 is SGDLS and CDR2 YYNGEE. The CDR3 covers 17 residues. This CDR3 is CASSVIGTSDFMVEQFF. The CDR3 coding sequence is TGTGCCAGCAGCGTAATCGGGACTAGCGACTTCATGGTTGAGCAGTTCTTC.

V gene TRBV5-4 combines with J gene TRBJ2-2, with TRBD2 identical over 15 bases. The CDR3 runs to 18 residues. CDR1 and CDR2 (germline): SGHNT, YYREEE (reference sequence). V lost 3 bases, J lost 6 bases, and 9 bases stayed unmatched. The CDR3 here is CASSSGTSGRLGPGELFF. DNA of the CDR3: TGTGCCAGCAGCTCAGGGACTAGCGGGAGGCTAGGACCCGGGGAGCTGTTTTTT.

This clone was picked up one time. In DNA form, the CDR3 reads TGTGCCAGCAGCGTAAACCCAGGCTCTGGGGCCAACGTCCTGACTTTC. It translates to CASSVNPGSGANVLTF. This chain uses TRBV9 with TRBJ2-6; the D is unclear. CDR1 SGDLS and CDR2 YYNGEE come from the germline V gene. CDR3 size: 16 residues. V was clipped by 1 base and J by 0 bases, with 8 bases between them.

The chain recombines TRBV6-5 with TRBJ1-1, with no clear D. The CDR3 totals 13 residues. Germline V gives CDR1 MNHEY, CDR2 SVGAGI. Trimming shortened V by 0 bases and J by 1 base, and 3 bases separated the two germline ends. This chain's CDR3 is CASSYSQNTEAFF. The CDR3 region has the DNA TGTGCCAGCAGTTACTCACAGAACACTGAAGCTTTCTTT.

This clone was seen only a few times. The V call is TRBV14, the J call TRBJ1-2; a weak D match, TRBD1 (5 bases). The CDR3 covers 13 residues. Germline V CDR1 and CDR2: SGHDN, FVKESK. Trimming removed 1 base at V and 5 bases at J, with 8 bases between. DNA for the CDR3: TGTGCCAGCAGCCAAGCCACAGGATATGGCTACACCTTC. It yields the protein CASSQATGYGYTF.

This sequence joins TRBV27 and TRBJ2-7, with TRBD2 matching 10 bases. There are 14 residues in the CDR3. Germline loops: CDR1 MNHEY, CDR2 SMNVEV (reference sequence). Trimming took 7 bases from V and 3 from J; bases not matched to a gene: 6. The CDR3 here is CASTRTSGNYEQYF. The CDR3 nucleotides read TGTGCCAGCACCCGGACTAGCGGAAACTACGAGCAGTACTTC.

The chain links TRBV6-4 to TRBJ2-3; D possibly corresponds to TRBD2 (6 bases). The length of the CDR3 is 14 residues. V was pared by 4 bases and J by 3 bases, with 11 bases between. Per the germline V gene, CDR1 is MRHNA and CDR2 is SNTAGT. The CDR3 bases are TGTGCCAGCAGTGCAACGGGGGAGACAGATACGCAGTATTTT. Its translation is CASSATGETDTQYF.

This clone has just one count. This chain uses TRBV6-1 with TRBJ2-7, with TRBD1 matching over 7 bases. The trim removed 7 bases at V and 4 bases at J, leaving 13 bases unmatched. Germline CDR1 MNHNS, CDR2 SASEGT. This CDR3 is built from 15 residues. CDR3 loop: CASNQILTGSYEQYF. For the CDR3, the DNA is TGTGCCAGCAACCAAATACTGACAGGGAGTTACGAGCAGTACTTC.

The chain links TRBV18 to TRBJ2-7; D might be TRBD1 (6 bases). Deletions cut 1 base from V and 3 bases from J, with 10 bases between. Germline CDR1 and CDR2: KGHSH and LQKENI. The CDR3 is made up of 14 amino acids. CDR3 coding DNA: TGTGCCAGCTCACCACGGCAGGGGAGCTACGAGCAGTACTTC. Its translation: CASSPRQGSYEQYF.

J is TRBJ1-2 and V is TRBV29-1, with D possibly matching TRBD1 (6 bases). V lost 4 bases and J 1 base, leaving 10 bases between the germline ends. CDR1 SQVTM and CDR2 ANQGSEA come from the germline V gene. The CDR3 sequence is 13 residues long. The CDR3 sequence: CSVGEGVNYGYTF. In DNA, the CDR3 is TGCAGCGTTGGGGAGGGGGTTAACTATGGCTACACCTTC.

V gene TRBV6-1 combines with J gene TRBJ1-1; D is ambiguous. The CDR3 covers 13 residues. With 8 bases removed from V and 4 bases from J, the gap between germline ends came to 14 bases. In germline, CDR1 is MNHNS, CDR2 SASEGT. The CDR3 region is CASWQRGTTEAFF. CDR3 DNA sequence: TGTGCCAGCTGGCAACGAGGTACCACTGAAGCTTTCTTT.

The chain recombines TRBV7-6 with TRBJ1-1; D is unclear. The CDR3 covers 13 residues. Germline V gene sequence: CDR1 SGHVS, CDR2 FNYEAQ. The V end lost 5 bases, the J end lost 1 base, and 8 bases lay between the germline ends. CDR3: CASSLRQNTEAFF. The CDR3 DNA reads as TGTGCCAGCAGCCTTCGACAGAACACTGAAGCTTTCTTT.

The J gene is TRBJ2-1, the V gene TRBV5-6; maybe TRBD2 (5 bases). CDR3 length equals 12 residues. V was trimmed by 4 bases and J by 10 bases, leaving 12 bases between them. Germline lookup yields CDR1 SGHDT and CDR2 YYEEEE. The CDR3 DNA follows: TGTGCCAGCAGCCAAGGGAGTCAAGAGCAGTTCTTC. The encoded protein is CASSQGSQEQFF.

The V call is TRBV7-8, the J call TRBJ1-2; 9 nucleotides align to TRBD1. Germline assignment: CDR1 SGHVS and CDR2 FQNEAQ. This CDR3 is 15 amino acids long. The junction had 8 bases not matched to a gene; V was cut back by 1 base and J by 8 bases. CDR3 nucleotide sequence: TGTGCCAGCAGCTTAGTTAGGACAGGGGAAGGAGGCTACACCTTC. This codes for CASSLVRTGEGGYTF.

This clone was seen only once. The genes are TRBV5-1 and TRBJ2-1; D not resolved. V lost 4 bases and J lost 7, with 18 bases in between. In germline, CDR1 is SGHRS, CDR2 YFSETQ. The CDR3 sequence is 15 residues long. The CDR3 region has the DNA TGCGCCAGCAGCCCGGAGCCGGATAGGCCGAATGAGCAGTTCTTC. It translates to CASSPEPDRPNEQFF.

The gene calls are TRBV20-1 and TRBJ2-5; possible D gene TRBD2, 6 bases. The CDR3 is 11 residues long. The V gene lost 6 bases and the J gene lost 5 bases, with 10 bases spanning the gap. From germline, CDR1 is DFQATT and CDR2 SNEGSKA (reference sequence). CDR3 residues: CSALRGETQYF. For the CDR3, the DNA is TGCAGTGCCCTCCGGGGGGAGACCCAGTACTTC.

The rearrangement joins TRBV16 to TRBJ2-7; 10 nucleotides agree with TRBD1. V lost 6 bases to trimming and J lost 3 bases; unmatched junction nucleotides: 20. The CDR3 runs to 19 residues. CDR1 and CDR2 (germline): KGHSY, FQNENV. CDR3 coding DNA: TGTGCCAGCAGTCCTGGCCTGTCCCGGGACAGGGGAATGTGCTACGAGCAGTACTTC. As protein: CASSPGLSRDRGMCYEQYF.